Listed below are T cell receptor beta chains from one sample, sequenced in a study of early T cells in non-severe SARS-CoV-2 infection. TCRdb re-derived calls from the 5' RACE reads in MiXCR, one entry per CDR3 protein. Among tens of thousands of distinct CDR3 sequences listed, around 4.5% were seen once. Sequencing was performed on whole blood. Receptors originate from an adult who was a healthcare worker with PCR-confirmed SARS-CoV-2 infection or an uninfected control (not recorded which). The CDR3 runs from the conserved cysteine through the conserved F or W. A D gene is named only where the DNA matches it firmly. Size is omitted from some rows. Given values are once, few, many or a class for expanded clones.

j_call clone_size d_call v_call cdr3_aa cdr3_nt
TRBJ2-2 many NA TRBV29-1 CSVARGSSGYTGELFF TGCAGCGTTGCCAGGGGGTCTAGCGGCTACACCGGGGAGCTGTTTTTT
TRBJ2-2 few NA TRBV12-3/TRBV12-4 CASSLATYGELFF TGTGCCAGCAGTTTAGCGACCTACGGGGAGCTGTTTTTT
TRBJ2-7 few TRBD2 TRBV6-2/TRBV6-3 CASSPRGRVSYEQYF TGTGCCAGCAGTCCTCGCGGGAGGGTCTCCTACGAGCAGTACTTC
TRBJ2-7 few NA TRBV6-1 CASRDGLYEQYF TGTGCCAGCCGAGACGGCCTCTACGAGCAGTACTTC
TRBJ2-5 many NA TRBV7-3 CASSLTPRGPETQYF TGTGCCAGCAGCTTAACCCCCAGAGGTCCAGAGACCCAGTACTTC
TRBJ2-7 many TRBD2 TRBV12-3/TRBV12-4 CASRRASGPEQYF TGTGCCAGCCGCCGGGCTAGCGGCCCCGAGCAGTACTTC
TRBJ1-4 many TRBD1 TRBV7-8 CASSVRTGENEKLFF TGTGCCAGCAGCGTAAGGACAGGGGAAAATGAAAAACTGTTTTTT
TRBJ2-7 many TRBD2 TRBV20-1 CSARDPASGGYEQYF TGCAGTGCTAGAGATCCGGCTAGCGGGGGTTACGAGCAGTACTTC
TRBJ1-4 few NA TRBV30 CAWSALSNEKLFF TGTGCCTGGAGTGCGCTCTCTAATGAAAAACTGTTTTTT
TRBJ2-2 many NA TRBV7-3 CASSLYGFGTGELFF TGTGCCAGCAGCTTATACGGGTTCGGAACCGGGGAGCTGTTTTTT
TRBJ1-5 few NA TRBV2 CASSAGSNQPQHF TGTGCCAGCAGTGCAGGGAGCAATCAGCCCCAGCATTTT
TRBJ2-1 few NA TRBV29-1 CSVEVRGLQFF TGCAGCGTTGAAGTCCGGGGATTACAGTTCTTC
TRBJ2-1 many TRBD1 TRBV27 CASTPRDRYYNEQFF TGTGCCAGCACACCCCGGGACAGATACTACAATGAGCAGTTCTTC
TRBJ2-1 few NA TRBV18 CASSPRVSYGNEQFF TGTGCCAGCTCACCACGGGTTTCGTATGGAAATGAGCAGTTCTTC
TRBJ2-1 NA NA TRBV5-5 CASSLGTLNEQFF TGTGCCAGCAGCTTGGGGACTTTGAATGAGCAGTTCTTC
TRBJ2-7 few NA TRBV9 CASSGSARADEQYF TGTGCCAGCAGCGGTAGCGCGAGAGCGGACGAGCAGTACTTC
TRBJ2-2 many NA TRBV9 CASSPSGLGSEELFF TGTGCCAGCAGCCCTAGTGGGCTCGGGAGTGAGGAGCTGTTTTTT
TRBJ2-7 NA NA TRBV2 CASILHEGMGEQYF TGTGCCAGCATTCTACACGAAGGAATGGGCGAGCAGTACTTC
TRBJ1-4 many TRBD1 TRBV7-9 CASSITGGGIGEKLFF TGTGCCAGCAGCATTACAGGGGGTGGGATTGGTGAAAAACTGTTTTTT
TRBJ2-3 NA TRBD2 TRBV12-3/TRBV12-4 CASTGRSGSSDTQYF TGTGCCAGCACTGGTAGGAGCGGGAGTTCAGATACGCAGTATTTT
TRBJ2-1 many NA TRBV5-1 CASSAGFYNEQFF TGCGCCAGCAGCGCGGGATTCTACAATGAGCAGTTCTTC
TRBJ1-2 many NA TRBV18 CASSPDPNYGYTF TGTGCCAGCTCACCAGATCCTAACTATGGCTACACCTTC
TRBJ2-3 many NA TRBV28 CASSWTVAADTQYF TGTGCCAGCAGTTGGACCGTCGCGGCAGATACGCAGTATTTT
TRBJ1-4 few TRBD1 TRBV11-2 CASSLSRQGQKLFF TGTGCCAGCAGCTTATCGCGACAGGGCCAAAAACTGTTTTTT
TRBJ2-1 many TRBD2 TRBV5-1 CASSSGTSGMRNEQFF TGCGCCAGCAGCTCAGGGACTAGCGGGATGAGGAATGAGCAGTTCTTC
TRBJ2-1 many NA TRBV7-6 CASSPDAGYNNEQFF TGTGCCAGCAGCCCAGACGCGGGGTATAACAATGAGCAGTTCTTC
TRBJ2-7 many NA TRBV29-1 CSVARGASENEQYF TGCAGCGTTGCCCGGGGGGCTAGCGAAAACGAGCAGTACTTC
TRBJ2-1 few NA TRBV7-3 CASSSLIAYEQFF TGTGCCAGCAGCTCATTAATTGCGTATGAGCAGTTCTTC
TRBJ1-3 few NA TRBV7-9 CASSLAQGSTGNTIYF TGTGCCAGCAGCTTAGCGCAGGGAAGTACTGGAAACACCATATATTTT
TRBJ2-2 many TRBD1 TRBV12-3/TRBV12-4 CASSRPGTGTPNTGELFF TGTGCCAGCAGCCGTCCCGGGACAGGGACTCCCAACACCGGGGAGCTGTTTTTT
TRBJ2-3 many TRBD2 TRBV7-2 CASSSTEVAGQGTDTQYF TGTGCCAGCAGCTCCACCGAGGTAGCGGGCCAGGGCACAGATACGCAGTATTTT